Shown below are 21 T cell receptor beta chains from a single sample sequenced in a study of cytomegalovirus exposure and HLA in healthy donors. The study ran its PCR with 60 Vbeta and 13 Jbeta primers. The repertoire was sequenced with immunoSEQ multiplex PCR; TCRdb's copy has only in-frame clones and lacks some. The sample includes fewer than 200,000 clones, over 70% seen only once; the top ten take approximately 3%. The specimen was PBMCs. These receptors were taken from a woman aged 45 to 65 in good health and CMV-seropositive.

This chain uses TRBV5-4 with TRBJ1-6; TRBD1 matches at 9 bases. Germline lookup yields CDR1 SGHNT and CDR2 YYREEE (reference sequence). CDR3 length: 17 residues. After removal of 0 bases from V and 5 bases from J, the junction contained 6 bases not matched to a gene. DNA of the CDR3: TGTGCCAGCAGCTTGGCGACAGGGGGTTTCCATAATTCACCCCTCCACTTT. This gives the protein CASSLATGGFHNSPLHF. The whole variable domain, remainder taken from reference TRBV5-4 and TRBJ1-6, is ETGVTQSPTHLIKTRGQQVTLRCSSQSGHNTVSWYQQALGQGPQFIFQYYREEENGRGNFPPRFSGLQFPNYSSELNVNALELDDSALYLCASSLATGGFHNSPLHFGNGTRLTVT.

Concerning this clone: Different DNA sequences within this sample yield the same CDR3. V gene TRBV5-1 combines with J gene TRBJ1-3; maybe TRBD1 (6 bases). This CDR3 has 14 residues. Germline CDR1 is SGHRS and CDR2 is YFSETQ. V dropped 2 bases and J dropped 1 base, with 7 bases sitting between them. CDR3: CASSLGGSGNTIYF. In DNA, the CDR3 is TGCGCCAGCAGCTTAGGGGGTTCTGGAAACACCATATATTTT.

In its sample, this clone was seen once. This chain joins TRBV5-6 and TRBJ2-1; 7 bases align to TRBD2. CDR1 is SGHDT, CDR2 YYEEEE, per germline. The V segment lost 10 bases and the J segment 3 bases; nucleotides outside the gene matches: 13. The CDR3 spans 15 residues. The CDR3 region has the DNA TGTGCCGGCCATAGTATGGGGGGGTACTACAATGAGCAGTTCTTC. It specifies CAGHSMGGYYNEQFF.

The chain uses TRBV19 and TRBJ2-7, with 9 bases fitting TRBD1. The germline V gene encodes CDR1 LNHDA and CDR2 SQIVND (reference sequence). Germline trimming cut 5 bases from V and 5 bases from J; bases unmatched to any gene: 13. This CDR3 has 16 amino acids. The CDR3 DNA reads TGTGCCAGTAGTCTCTACTACGACAGGGGGATCCACGAGCAGTACTTC. Translation gives CASSLYYDRGIHEQYF.

The V call is TRBV5-8, the J call TRBJ1-5; D is undetermined. The CDR3 runs to 18 residues. The V end lost 6 bases, the J end lost 2 bases, and 24 bases lay between the germline ends. Germline V gene data show CDR1 as SGHTS and CDR2 as YDEGEE. DNA of the CDR3: TGTGCCAGCACCCCTACCCTGGGCGGGGAGGTTGGCAATCAGCCCCAGCATTTT. As protein: CASTPTLGGEVGNQPQHF. Combining the CDR3 with reference TRBV5-8 and TRBJ1-5 gives the whole variable domain EAGVTQSPTHLIKTRGQQATLRCSPISGHTSVYWYQQALGLGLQFLLWYDEGEERNRGNFPPRFSGRQFPNYSSELNVNALELEDSALYLCASTPTLGGEVGNQPQHFGDGTRLSIL.

The chain has TRBV5-4 and TRBJ2-6; TRBD2 agrees at 9 bases. With 4 bases clipped from V and 5 bases from J, the junction kept 7 bases outside the gene matches. The germline CDR1 and CDR2 sequences are SGHNT and YYREEE (reference sequence). The CDR3 is 16 amino acids. This CDR3 reads CASSRSGGGRANVLTF. CDR3 DNA: TGTGCCAGCAGCCGTAGCGGGGGTGGTAGGGCCAACGTCCTGACTTTC. Combining the CDR3 with reference TRBV5-4 and TRBJ2-6 gives the whole variable domain ETGVTQSPTHLIKTRGQQVTLRCSSQSGHNTVSWYQQALGQGPQFIFQYYREEENGRGNFPPRFSGLQFPNYSSELNVNALELDDSALYLCASSRSGGGRANVLTFGAGSRLTVL.

This clone was picked up a small number of times. The CDR3 region is CASSGFGTGETEAFF. In DNA, the CDR3 is TGTGCCAGCAGCGGGTTCGGGACAGGGGAAACTGAAGCTTTCTTT. J is TRBJ1-1 and V is TRBV7-9; TRBD1 matches at 10 bases. V lost 5 bases and J lost 5; bases outside the gene matches: 8. Germline V gene sequence: CDR1 SEHNR, CDR2 FQNEAQ (reference sequence). This CDR3 spans 15 amino acids.

The rearrangement joins TRBV27 to TRBJ2-3; possible D gene TRBD2, 6 bases. V was pared by 3 bases and J by 2 bases, with 9 bases between. Germline-derived CDR1 and CDR2 are MNHEY and SMNVEV (reference sequence). The CDR3 runs 14 residues. CDR3 coding DNA: TGTGCCAGCAGTTTGGCGGGAACCACAGATACGCAGTATTTT. Its translation: CASSLAGTTDTQYF.

The J gene is TRBJ1-1, the V gene TRBV29-1; D may be TRBD1 (5 bases). The CDR3 sequence is 13 residues long. Deletions cut 4 bases from V and 4 bases from J, with 13 bases between. The germline V gene has CDR1 SQVTM and CDR2 ANQGSEA. The CDR3 DNA sequence: TGCAGCGTTGCGGCAGGGACTGGCACTGAAGCTTTCTTT. Its translation is CSVAAGTGTEAFF.

The gene calls are TRBV19 and TRBJ2-1, with 12 bases identical to TRBD1. Germline V gene data show CDR1 as LNHDA and CDR2 as SQIVND (reference sequence). The V gene end was trimmed by 5 bases and the J gene end by 7 bases; junction bases not matched to a gene: 9. CDR3 length equals 16 residues. The DNA of the CDR3 is TGTGCCAGTAGTCTGACGGGGACAGGGGGCAAGAATGAGCAGTTCTTC. Translated: CASSLTGTGGKNEQFF.

This chain connects TRBV2 to TRBJ2-2; TRBD1 is a possible D gene (5 bases). Looked up from germline, CDR1 is SNHLY and CDR2 is FYNNEI. The CDR3 has 17 residues. Between the trimmed V and J ends, which lost 6 bases and 2 bases, there was a span of 19 bases. The CDR3 here is CASRDARQGKNTGELFF. Written as DNA, the CDR3 is TGTGCCAGCAGGGATGCAAGGCAGGGCAAAAACACCGGGGAGCTGTTTTTT.

The chain is built from TRBV9 and TRBJ2-2; no clear D gene. Germline V lookup: CDR1 SGDLS, CDR2 YYNGEE. This CDR3 spans 15 amino acids. Trimming shortened V by 0 bases and J by 4 bases, and 10 bases separated the two germline ends. The chain's CDR3 is CASSVAFSSTGELFF. The CDR3 DNA sequence: TGTGCCAGCAGCGTAGCTTTCTCGAGCACCGGGGAGCTGTTTTTT.

The gene calls are TRBV5-1 and TRBJ2-5; 7 bases are a match to TRBD1. After removal of 7 bases from V and 6 bases from J, the junction contained 12 bases not matched to a gene. Germline V lookup: CDR1 SGHRS, CDR2 YFSETQ. The CDR3 runs 14 residues. In DNA, the CDR3 is TGCGCCAGCGTCCTGGGGACAGTGGATAAGACCCAGTACTTC. This codes for CASVLGTVDKTQYF. The full variable domain, in which reference TRBV5-1 and TRBJ2-5 provide the parts outside the CDR3, is KAGVTQTPRYLIKTRGQQVTLSCSPISGHRSVSWYQQTPGQGLQFLFEYFSETQRNKGNFPGRFSGRQFSNSRSEMNVSTLELGDSALYLCASVLGTVDKTQYFGPGTRLLVL.

The chain carries TRBV4-1 and TRBJ1-1; D is uncertain. V shed 1 base and J shed 2 bases, with 8 bases lying between them. CDR3 length: 14 residues. The V gene's germline CDR1 is MGHRA and CDR2 YSYEKL. CDR3 sequence reads: CASSQVTTNTEAFF. The DNA for the CDR3 is TGCGCCAGCAGCCAAGTGACTACAAACACTGAAGCTTTCTTT.

J is TRBJ2-6 and V is TRBV5-1, with D perhaps matching TRBD2 (5 bases). CDR1 and CDR2 from the germline V gene are SGHRS and YFSETQ. Trimming took off 1 base at V and 3 bases at J, with 8 bases between the two ends. The CDR3 is 15 residues long. CDR3 loop: CASSLLGVGANVLTF. CDR3 sequence (DNA): TGCGCCAGCAGCTTGCTCGGGGTTGGGGCCAACGTCCTGACTTTC.

The chain uses TRBV7-6 and TRBJ2-7, with D unclear. Germline loops: CDR1 SGHVS, CDR2 FNYEAQ. This CDR3 region has 14 residues. Deletions cut 4 bases from V and 6 bases from J, with 16 bases between. Written as DNA, the CDR3 is TGTGCCAGCAGCTCAATGCCTTCCGGGTCCGAGCAGTACTTC. As protein: CASSSMPSGSEQYF.

The chain combines TRBV9 with TRBJ2-1, with D uncertain. CDR3 length equals 14 residues. Germline assignment: CDR1 SGDLS and CDR2 YYNGEE. V lost 2 bases and J lost 0, with 6 bases in between. This CDR3 is CASSVYSSYNEQFF. The CDR3 region has the DNA TGTGCCAGCAGCGTTTACAGCTCCTACAATGAGCAGTTCTTC.

V is TRBV18 and J is TRBJ1-6; no clear D gene. Germline V gene data show CDR1 as KGHSH and CDR2 as LQKENI. V was trimmed by 3 bases and J by 0 bases, leaving 9 bases between them. The CDR3 has 16 amino acids. The CDR3 coding sequence is TGTGCCAGCTCACCGCCCTCGAGCTCCTATAATTCACCCCTCCACTTT. It codes for CASSPPSSSYNSPLHF.

This chain uses TRBV7-3 with TRBJ2-5, with D perhaps TRBD2 (7 bases). CDR1 is SGHTA, CDR2 FQGTGA, per germline. The V gene lost 5 bases and the J gene lost 5 bases, with 18 bases spanning the gap. This CDR3 is 15 amino acids long. This CDR3 reads CASSLTGGQGETQYF. DNA of the CDR3: TGTGCCAGCAGCCTCACGGGGGGCCAGGGGGAGACCCAGTACTTC.

The chain has TRBV29-1 and TRBJ2-5; 7 nucleotides match TRBD1. CDR1 and CDR2 from the germline V gene are SQVTM and ANQGSEA. The CDR3 sequence is 12 residues long. V shed 7 bases, J shed 4 bases, and the junction held 6 bases outside the gene matches. The CDR3 DNA sequence: TGCAGCGCCCGACAGGGTTTAGAGACCCAGTACTTC. Translated, it gives CSARQGLETQYF.

The chain links TRBV29-1 to TRBJ1-1; D unresolved. V gave up 3 bases and J gave up 8 bases, with 13 bases separating them. CDR3 length: 12 amino acids. In germline, CDR1 is SQVTM, CDR2 ANQGSEA. CDR3 region: CSVEGATAEAFF. DNA for the CDR3: TGCAGCGTTGAGGGCGCCACGGCGGAAGCTTTCTTT.